The 26 T cell receptor beta chains presented below share a single source sample, sequenced in a study of Ad26.COV2.S vaccination and SARS-CoV-2 variants. Treatment defined: around 19 received Ad26.COV2.S at low or high dose, single or two shots; 5 received placebo; per-sample allocation not given. On day 63 after the first injection, vaccine and placebo recipients gave samples. Libraries were prepared by immunoSEQ multiplex PCR; TCRdb keeps only in-frame clonotypes and omits some of them. The data contain about 400,000 clones, 89% of them seen just once; the ten biggest clones take up 1.5% to 2%. Sequenced material: peripheral blood, taken in a trial of Ad26.COV2.S vaccine versus placebo. Receptors originate from a person between 18 and 65 years old who received the Ad26.COV2.S COVID-19 vaccine or a placebo.

The V and J genes are TRBV6-2 or TRBV6-3 and TRBJ2-5; D not resolved. Looked up from germline, CDR1 is MNHEY and CDR2 is SVGEGT. CDR3 length equals 15 residues. Trimming pared 5 bases from V and 5 bases from J, leaving 18 bases between. CDR3 in amino acids: CASSQTEGSWETQYF. CDR3 nucleotide sequence: TGTGCCAGCAGTCAGACTGAAGGCTCGTGGGAGACCCAGTACTTC.

This CDR3 is CATSIILGGRVYEQYF. The CDR3 region has the DNA TGTGCCACCAGCATTATCCTCGGGGGGCGCGTATACGAGCAGTACTTC. The chain carries TRBV15 and TRBJ2-7; TRBD2 might be the D (7 bases). Germline-derived CDR1 and CDR2 are LNHNV and YYDKDF (reference sequence). This CDR3 region has 16 residues. The V and J ends lost 4 bases and 4 bases respectively, with 20 bases between them.

The chain has TRBV5-1 and TRBJ1-4; D gene unclear. Germline loops: CDR1 SGHRS, CDR2 YFSETQ. V gave up 6 bases and J gave up 10 bases, with 22 bases separating them. This CDR3 spans 15 amino acids. The chain's CDR3 is CASTYTAGTVGKLFF. CDR3 nucleotide sequence: TGCGCCAGCACCTACACGGCAGGCACAGTCGGAAAACTGTTTTTT.

J is TRBJ1-2 and V is TRBV18; TRBD1 aligns across 10 bases. This CDR3 is 15 amino acids long. Germline V CDR1 and CDR2: KGHSH, LQKENI. With V trimmed by 4 bases and J by 4 bases, 6 bases remained unmatched. The CDR3 region has the DNA TGTGCCAGCTCACACTCCGGGACAGGGGCCTATGGCTACACCTTC. Translating gives CASSHSGTGAYGYTF.

This rearrangement joins TRBV7-2 to TRBJ2-3; D is undetermined. The CDR3 totals 14 residues. V was pared by 3 bases and J by 2 bases, with 9 bases between. Germline V gene sequence: CDR1 SGHTA, CDR2 FQGNSA. CDR3 loop: CASSFFADTDTQYF. CDR3 in DNA: TGTGCCAGCAGCTTTTTTGCGGACACAGATACGCAGTATTTT.

The chain links TRBV21-1 to TRBJ1-5; the table's D call of TRBD1 was not tested on the DNA. TRBV21-1 is an annotated pseudogene. The CDR3 is 18 amino acids. In DNA, the CDR3 is TGTGCCAGACCCCGGAGCGGGACAGGACCCTATAGCAATCAGCCCCAGCATTTT. Its protein is CARPRSGTGPYSNQPQHF.

In the case of this clone: The sample holds other DNA sequences that translate to the same CDR3. This chain connects TRBV20-1 to TRBJ2-5; D call uncertain. In germline, CDR1 is DFQATT, CDR2 SNEGSKA (reference sequence). This CDR3 comprises 11 residues. V shed 6 bases and J shed 1 base, with 6 bases lying between them. The CDR3 sequence: CSARPQETQYF. The DNA for the CDR3 is TGCAGTGCAAGACCCCAAGAGACCCAGTACTTC.

V usage is TRBV20-1 and J usage is TRBJ2-1; D unresolved. Germline V gives CDR1 DFQATT, CDR2 SNEGSKA (reference sequence). V was clipped by 4 bases and J by 5 bases, with 3 bases between them. This CDR3 has 10 residues. The CDR3 here is CSATDNEQFF. The CDR3 DNA is TGCAGTGCTACAGACAATGAGCAGTTCTTC.

The J gene is TRBJ2-6, the V gene TRBV24-1, with 8 bases identical to TRBD1. CDR1 is KGHDR, CDR2 SFDVKD, per germline. Trimming cost V 4 bases and J 2 bases; bases outside gene matches: 6. The CDR3 contains 17 residues. CDR3: CATSEGQGATGANVLTF. DNA for the CDR3: TGTGCCACCAGTGAAGGGCAGGGGGCTACTGGGGCCAACGTCCTGACTTTC.

In this sample, this clone turned up once. V gene TRBV18 combines with J gene TRBJ1-1; possibly TRBD1 for D (6 bases). There are 16 residues in the CDR3. With 0 bases removed from V and 0 bases from J, the gap between germline ends came to 11 bases. CDR1 KGHSH and CDR2 LQKENI come from the germline V gene. CDR3 in amino acids: CASSPPRNRVNTEAFF. CDR3 DNA sequence: TGTGCCAGCTCACCACCGAGGAACAGGGTGAACACTGAAGCTTTCTTT.

This clone was observed a single time. This CDR3 reads CASDSANTAPGEQFF. In DNA, the CDR3 is TGTGCCAGCGACTCCGCGAATACGGCCCCGGGGGAGCAGTTCTTC. This chain links TRBV28 with TRBJ2-1; D perhaps matches TRBD2 (5 bases). This CDR3 has 15 amino acids. V lost 8 bases to trimming and J lost 10 bases, with 24 bases between them. Per germline, CDR1 MDHEN and CDR2 SYDVKM.

This clone was picked up one time. V gene TRBV10-2 combines with J gene TRBJ2-7; 7 nucleotides line up with TRBD1. The ends lost 4 bases at V and 3 bases at J; junction bases unmatched: 3. Germline V lookup: CDR1 WSHSY, CDR2 SAAADI. The CDR3 contains 13 residues. CDR3 sequence: CASSGGQVYEQYF. CDR3 DNA sequence: TGCGCCAGCAGTGGCGGACAGGTCTACGAGCAGTACTTC.

The chain combines TRBV15 with TRBJ2-5; D not resolved. V shed 0 bases and J shed 5 bases, with 7 bases lying between them. Germline-derived CDR1 and CDR2 are LNHNV and YYDKDF (reference sequence). There are 13 residues in the CDR3. The CDR3 sequence: CATSRDMMETQYF. In DNA, the CDR3 is TGTGCCACCAGCAGAGACATGATGGAGACCCAGTACTTC. Drawing the rest from reference TRBV15 and TRBJ2-5, the complete variable domain is DAMVIQNPRYQVTQFGKPVTLSCSQTLNHNVMYWYQQKSSQAPKLLFHYYDKDFNNEADTPDNFQSRRPNTSFCFLDIRSPGLGDTAMYLCATSRDMMETQYFGPGTRLLVL.

The V gene is TRBV5-4, the J gene TRBJ2-1, with 9 positions matching TRBD2. CDR3 length: 15 amino acids. Germline lookup yields CDR1 SGHNT and CDR2 YYREEE (reference sequence). The J segment lost 6 bases and the V segment lost 3 bases, leaving 7 bases of the junction unmatched. In nucleotides, the CDR3 is TGTGCCAGCAGCTCCCTGCTAGCGGGGATCAATGAGCAGTTCTTC. Translated, it gives CASSSLLAGINEQFF.

V usage is TRBV30 and J usage is TRBJ2-7; D call uncertain. V lost 5 bases to trimming and J lost 5 bases, with 13 bases between them. CDR1 GTSNPN and CDR2 SVGIG come from the germline V gene (reference sequence). There are 12 residues in the CDR3. CDR3 in DNA: TGTGCCTGGGCCGCGGACGTCCACGAGCAGTACTTC. This codes for CAWAADVHEQYF.

V usage is TRBV19 and J usage is TRBJ2-3; 7 bases fit TRBD2. J lost 4 bases, V lost 3 bases, and 7 bases had no gene match. CDR1 and CDR2 from the germline V gene are LNHDA and SQIVND (reference sequence). This CDR3 contains 15 residues. For the CDR3, the DNA is TGTGCCAGTAGTATGTCAAGCGGGACCGCAGATACGCAGTATTTT. Encoded protein: CASSMSSGTADTQYF.

The J gene is TRBJ2-7, the V gene TRBV6-5, with a possible D match to TRBD1 (6 bases). The CDR3 loop spans 14 amino acids. In germline, CDR1 is MNHEY, CDR2 SVGAGI. Deletions cut 0 bases from V and 6 bases from J, with 12 bases between. CDR3 amino acids: CASSYSYRVREQYF. The CDR3 DNA reads as TGTGCCAGCAGTTACTCTTACAGGGTCCGCGAGCAGTACTTC.

This clone showed up just once. The chain employs TRBV3-1 (or the pseudogene TRBV3-2) and TRBJ2-7, with D unresolved. The CDR3 covers 12 residues. The germline V and J ends were trimmed by 3 bases and 6 bases, with 9 bases remaining between them. In germline, CDR1 is LGHDT, CDR2 YNNKEL (reference sequence). The CDR3 sequence: CASSHNEVEQYF. The CDR3 nucleotides are TGTGCCAGCAGCCATAACGAGGTCGAGCAGTACTTC.

This clone showed up just a few times. The rearrangement links TRBV5-1 to TRBJ1-2; 7 bases fit TRBD1. In germline, CDR1 is SGHRS, CDR2 YFSETQ. Losses at the gene ends were 4 bases for V and 8 bases for J; bases not matched to a gene: 5. This CDR3 contains 12 residues. CDR3 bases: TGCGCCAGCAGCACACAGGGGAGCGGCTACACCTTC. Protein: CASSTQGSGYTF. Combining the CDR3 with reference TRBV5-1 and TRBJ1-2 gives the whole variable domain KAGVTQTPRYLIKTRGQQVTLSCSPISGHRSVSWYQQTPGQGLQFLFEYFSETQRNKGNFPGRFSGRQFSNSRSEMNVSTLELGDSALYLCASSTQGSGYTFGSGTRLTVV.

V usage is TRBV12-3 or TRBV12-4 and J usage is TRBJ1-3; D is uncertain. This CDR3 region has 11 residues. Trimming cost V 4 bases and J 7 bases, with 5 bases left between them. DNA for the CDR3: TGTGCCAGCAGTTATCGCAACACCATATATTTT. Protein product: CASSYRNTIYF.

This rearrangement joins TRBV28 to TRBJ1-2; 7 nucleotides line up with TRBD1. CDR1 and CDR2 from the germline V gene are MDHEN and SYDVKM. The CDR3 extends over 14 amino acids. The ends lost 5 bases at V and 4 bases at J; junction bases unmatched: 7. The CDR3 is CASSISGGGYGYTF. The CDR3 nucleotides are TGTGCCAGCAGTATCTCAGGGGGGGGCTATGGCTACACCTTC.

This sequence joins TRBV29-1 and TRBJ1-1, with 7 bases that match TRBD1. This CDR3 has 13 amino acids. After removal of 3 bases from V and 4 bases from J, the junction contained 5 bases not matched to a gene. CDR1 is SQVTM, CDR2 ANQGSEA, per germline. The chain's CDR3 is CSVDDRVGTEAFF. In DNA form, the CDR3 reads TGCAGCGTTGACGACAGGGTGGGCACTGAAGCTTTCTTT. The entire variable domain, with the rest obtained from reference TRBV29-1 and TRBJ1-1, is as follows: SAVISQKPSRDICQRGTSLTIQCQVDSQVTMMFWYRQQPGQSLTLIATANQGSEATYESGFVIDKFPISRPNLTFSTLTVSNMSPEDSSIYLCSVDDRVGTEAFFGQGTRLTVV.

V gene TRBV5-1 combines with J gene TRBJ2-7; 12 nucleotides line up with TRBD2. Germline CDR1 SGHRS, CDR2 YFSETQ. J gave up 3 bases and V 3 bases, and 7 bases lay outside the gene matches. The CDR3 is 16 residues long. As DNA, the CDR3 is TGCGCCAGCAGCTCGACAGGGGGACTAGCGGGCTACGAGCAGTACTTC. Its protein product is CASSSTGGLAGYEQYF. Filled out from reference TRBV5-1 and TRBJ2-7, the complete variable domain reads KAGVTQTPRYLIKTRGQQVTLSCSPISGHRSVSWYQQTPGQGLQFLFEYFSETQRNKGNFPGRFSGRQFSNSRSEMNVSTLELGDSALYLCASSSTGGLAGYEQYFGPGTRLTVT.

The chain joins TRBV3-1 (or the pseudogene TRBV3-2) to TRBJ2-1, with D possibly being TRBD2 (6 bases). This CDR3 is 16 amino acids long. Germline V gene lookup returns CDR1 LGHDT and CDR2 YNNKEL (reference sequence). The V and J ends lost 1 base and 7 bases respectively, with 17 bases between them. The CDR3 bases are TGTGCCAGCAGCCAAGGGCAAGCGGGTTTGGGAAATGAGCAGTTCTTC. Translation gives CASSQGQAGLGNEQFF.

The rearrangement links TRBV4-1 to TRBJ2-7; 8 bases line up with TRBD2. The CDR3 is 15 amino acids. Germline V CDR1 and CDR2: MGHRA, YSYEKL. V lost 0 bases and J lost 6; bases outside the gene matches: 7. In DNA, the CDR3 is TGCGCCAGCAGCCAAGATTTCCGGGAGGGCCGCGAGCAGTACTTC. Its protein product is CASSQDFREGREQYF.

CDR3 sequence (DNA): TGCGCCAGCAGCTCGGGACAGGGGGTACCTGTAAATGAAAAACTGTTTTTT. It yields the protein CASSSGQGVPVNEKLFF. The gene calls are TRBV5-1 and TRBJ1-4, with 11 bases fitting TRBD1. CDR1 and CDR2 from the germline V gene are SGHRS and YFSETQ. The trim removed 3 bases at V and 5 bases at J, leaving 9 bases unmatched. The CDR3 runs 17 residues.